This T cell receptor beta chain was sequenced in a study of cytomegalovirus exposure and HLA in healthy donors. Study conclusions and caveats: With further analysis later on, most CMV-associated TCR beta chains appeared HLA-restricted. A later analysis found TCR association rates differed by HLA locus, highest for DRB1 and lowest for HLA-C. Upon later analysis, HLA-associated TCR beta chains proved more clonally expanded than other, equally common chains. Among TCR sequences, most were rare, though some public TCRs appeared in many donors.

Turning to this clone: Its antigen is not identified.

CDR3 length: 14 amino acids. The germline V gene has CDR1 MNHEY and CDR2 SMNVEV (reference sequence). Unmatched junction bases numbered 9, after V lost 9 bases and J lost 6 bases. PCR amplification relied on 60 Vbeta primers (plus 13 Jbeta primers). Libraries were prepared by immunoSEQ multiplex PCR; TCRdb keeps only in-frame clonotypes and omits some of them. The sample holds 90,000 to 110,000 clones; approximately 70% are singletons and the top ten take approximately 5.5%. The source of this sequence is an older woman in good health and CMV-seropositive. The chain carries TRBV27 and TRBJ2-1; TRBD1 matches at 9 bases. The sample taken for sequencing was PBMCs. CDR3 residues: CASRKGDRVNEQFF. DNA for the CDR3: TGTGCCAGTCGGAAGGGGGACAGGGTCAATGAGCAGTTCTTC.